These 15 T cell receptor beta chains came from one sample sequenced in a study of cytomegalovirus exposure and HLA in healthy donors. The PCR used 60 Vbeta and 13 Jbeta primers. Generated by immunoSEQ multiplex PCR, the TCRdb table keeps only in-frame clones and is missing some. The sample contains approximately 77,000 clones, over 70% of which appear only once. The specimen was PBMCs. Receptor source: a woman aged 35 to 49 in good health and CMV-seronegative.

This clone has more than one count but fewer than ten. The chain couples TRBV7-2 to TRBJ2-2; the D gene is possibly TRBD2 (5 bases). Germline V gene sequence: CDR1 SGHTA, CDR2 FQGNSA. Trimming removed 0 bases at V and 2 bases at J, with 10 bases between. The length of the CDR3 is 16 residues. The CDR3 region has the DNA TGTGCCAGCAGCTTAGCGGGAGTTCCTAACACCGGGGAGCTGTTTTTT. It codes for CASSLAGVPNTGELFF.

This clone was counted between two and nine times. The V call is TRBV30, the J call TRBJ1-1; D unresolved. The germline CDR1 and CDR2 sequences are GTSNPN and SVGIG (reference sequence). V lost 0 bases and J lost 5, with 10 bases in between. This CDR3 is built from 13 residues. The CDR3 region has the DNA TGTGCCTGGAGTGTATCGGGAAGGACTGAAGCTTTCTTT. Translated, it gives CAWSVSGRTEAFF.

The chain joins TRBV9 to TRBJ2-1; weak D call: TRBD2 (6 bases). Germline V lookup: CDR1 SGDLS, CDR2 YYNGEE. Trimming left V 0 bases short and J 4 bases short, with 20 bases between. The CDR3 is 18 residues long. CDR3 nucleotide sequence: TGTGCCAGCAGCGTAGGGGCGGTCGTAGGTAGCGGATACAATGAGCAGTTCTTC. Translation gives CASSVGAVVGSGYNEQFF.

The CDR3 DNA follows: TGTGCCAGCAGCCCTACAGGGAACTATGGCTACACCTTC. Translating it yields CASSPTGNYGYTF. The chain uses TRBV5-4 and TRBJ1-2, with D possibly being TRBD1 (6 bases). V was shortened by 4 bases and J by 2 bases, with 9 bases between the two germline ends. CDR3 size: 13 residues. Germline CDR1 is SGHNT and CDR2 is YYREEE (reference sequence). Full variable domain (missing parts from reference TRBV5-4 and TRBJ1-2): ETGVTQSPTHLIKTRGQQVTLRCSSQSGHNTVSWYQQALGQGPQFIFQYYREEENGRGNFPPRFSGLQFPNYSSELNVNALELDDSALYLCASSPTGNYGYTFGSGTRLTVV.

This clone was detected only once. The V call is TRBV15, the J call TRBJ2-3; weak D call: TRBD2 (6 bases). CDR3 length equals 13 residues. CDR1 and CDR2 from the germline V gene are LNHNV and YYDKDF (reference sequence). The V gene lost 0 bases and the J gene lost 6 bases, with 7 bases spanning the gap. The CDR3 DNA reads as TGTGCCACCAGCAGAGATCGGGGGGATACGCAGTATTTT. It specifies CATSRDRGDTQYF.

The V and J genes are TRBV19 and TRBJ2-2; TRBD1 agrees at 9 bases. This CDR3 comprises 16 residues. Germline assignment: CDR1 LNHDA and CDR2 SQIVND (reference sequence). V shed 4 bases, J shed 4 bases, and the junction held 7 bases outside the gene matches. In DNA, the CDR3 is TGTGCCAGTAGTACGGGACAGGGAGGTAGCACCGGGGAGCTGTTTTTT. Amino acid sequence: CASSTGQGGSTGELFF.

For the CDR3, the DNA is TGTGCCACCAGCGTAGGGGCAAGCACAGATACGCAGTATTTT. Translation gives CATSVGASTDTQYF. The rearrangement uses TRBV15 and TRBJ2-3; D is perhaps TRBD1 (5 bases). Trimming pared 5 bases from V and 0 bases from J, leaving 9 bases between. In germline, CDR1 is LNHNV, CDR2 YYDKDF (reference sequence). CDR3 length equals 14 residues.

J is TRBJ1-2 and V is TRBV6-1; D is uncertain. Germline lookup yields CDR1 MNHNS and CDR2 SASEGT. The CDR3 loop spans 13 amino acids. V lost 2 bases and J 4 bases, leaving 8 bases between the germline ends. The CDR3, as DNA: TGTGCCAGCAGTGAACACTTCCTCTATGGCTACACCTTC. The encoded protein is CASSEHFLYGYTF.

This chain uses TRBV6-1 with TRBJ2-5, with D uncertain. CDR3 length: 12 amino acids. Germline V lookup: CDR1 MNHNS, CDR2 SASEGT. Trimming took 3 bases from V and 5 from J, leaving 7 bases between them. CDR3 in DNA: TGTGCCAGCAGTGACGGTACTGAGACCCAGTACTTC. Its protein is CASSDGTETQYF.

V is TRBV7-3 and J is TRBJ1-2; D uncertain. CDR3 length: 14 amino acids. Trimming left V 5 bases short and J 7 bases short, with 17 bases between. Germline assignment: CDR1 SGHTA and CDR2 FQGTGA. The CDR3 DNA reads as TGTGCCAGCAGCCCCGGGATTTTTTCTCCTGGCTACACCTTC. Amino acid sequence: CASSPGIFSPGYTF. Drawing the rest from reference TRBV7-3 and TRBJ1-2, the complete variable domain is GAGVSQTPSNKVTEKGKYVELRCDPISGHTALYWYRQSLGQGPEFLIYFQGTGAADDSGLPNDRFFAVRPEGSVSTLKIQRTERGDSAVYLCASSPGIFSPGYTFGSGTRLTVV.

This chain joins TRBV7-3 and TRBJ1-1; no firm D call. The CDR3 is made up of 13 amino acids. V gave up 4 bases and J gave up 2 bases, with 8 bases separating them. The germline gives CDR1 SGHTA, CDR2 FQGTGA. The CDR3 region is CASSSDINTEAFF. The CDR3 region has the DNA TGTGCCAGCAGCTCAGACATAAACACTGAAGCTTTCTTT.

V usage is TRBV19 and J usage is TRBJ2-5, with 15 nucleotides matching TRBD2. Germline assignment: CDR1 LNHDA and CDR2 SQIVND (reference sequence). The CDR3 totals 21 residues. The J segment lost 4 bases and the V segment lost 6 bases, leaving 21 bases of the junction unmatched. As DNA, the CDR3 is TGTGCCAGTAGCCTCCTCCCGTGGACTAGCGGGGGGGCCACGATGGGAGAGACCCAGTACTTC. This codes for CASSLLPWTSGGATMGETQYF.

The chain joins TRBV5-1 to TRBJ2-5, with TRBD2 as a possible D gene (7 bases). CDR1 SGHRS and CDR2 YFSETQ come from the germline V gene. The CDR3 is 15 amino acids. The V end lost 7 bases, the J end lost 5 bases, and 21 bases lay between the germline ends. In DNA form, the CDR3 reads TGCGCCAGCGGGAGGGTCCAGGGGTCGTCGGAGACCCAGTACTTC. Translation: CASGRVQGSSETQYF.

This clone was seen only once. The germline gene is not matched at one end of the junction; a read error may be the cause. The chain uses TRBV14 and TRBJ2-3; the D gene is possibly TRBD1 (5 bases). This CDR3 comprises 16 residues. CDR1 and CDR2 (germline): SGHDN, FVKESK. CDR3 nucleotide sequence: TGTGCCAGCAGCGAAGAAGGGGTTAACGGTGTGGATACGCAGTATTTT. Its translation: CASSEEGVNGVDTQYF.

This chain links TRBV30 with TRBJ2-7; 8 nucleotides line up with TRBD1. Per germline, CDR1 GTSNPN and CDR2 SVGIG (reference sequence). Losses at the gene ends were 4 bases for V and 4 bases for J; bases not matched to a gene: 6. The CDR3 contains 13 residues. The CDR3, as DNA: TGTGCCTGGAACACAGGGGGATCTTACGAGCAGTACTTC. This sequence encodes CAWNTGGSYEQYF.